The present T cell receptor beta chain was sequenced within a study of T-cell reconstitution after alpha-beta-depleted transplantation in children. The sample holds many counts of this clonotype. CDR3 length: 12 residues. Germline values: CDR1 KGHSH, CDR2 LQKENI. Trimming cost V 4 bases and J 9 bases; bases outside gene matches: 0. A library of TCRbeta sequences, prepared with unique molecular identifiers, was generated. TCRdb processed the PCR reads anew with MiXCR; each CDR3 protein has one entry. The sample lists approximately 70,000 distinct CDR3 sequences, approximately 5% occurring once. The chain links TRBV18 to TRBJ2-1; 10 positions match TRBD2. The source of this sequence is a boy in the first two years of life who had a stem cell transplant for acute myeloid leukemia, so the T cells may come from the graft donor. The material was PBMCs, mostly from graft donor cells, obtained 180 days after TCRalphabeta/CD19-depleted stem cell transplant. CDR3 sequence reads: CASSRLAGEQFF. For the CDR3, the DNA is TGTGCCAGCTCACGACTAGCGGGTGAGCAGTTCTTC. Looking up the rest from reference TRBV18 and TRBJ2-1 gives the full variable domain: NAGVMQNPRHLVRRRGQEARLRCSPMKGHSHVYWYRQLPEEGLKFMVYLQKENIIDESGMPKERFSAEFPKEGPSILRIQQVVRGDSAAYFCASSRLAGEQFFGPGTRLTVL.